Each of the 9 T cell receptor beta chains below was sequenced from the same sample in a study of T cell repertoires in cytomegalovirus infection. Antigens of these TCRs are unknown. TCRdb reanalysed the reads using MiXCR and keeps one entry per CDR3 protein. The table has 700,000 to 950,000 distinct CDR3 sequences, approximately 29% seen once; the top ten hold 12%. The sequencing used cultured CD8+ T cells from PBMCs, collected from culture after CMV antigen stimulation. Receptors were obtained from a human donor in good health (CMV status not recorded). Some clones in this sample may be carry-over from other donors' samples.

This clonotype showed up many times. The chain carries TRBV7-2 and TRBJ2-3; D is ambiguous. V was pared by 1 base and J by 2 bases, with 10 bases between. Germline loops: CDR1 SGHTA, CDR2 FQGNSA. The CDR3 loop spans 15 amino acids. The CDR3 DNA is TGTGCCAGCAGCTTAGACGAAACACCCACAGATACGCAGTATTTT. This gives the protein CASSLDETPTDTQYF.

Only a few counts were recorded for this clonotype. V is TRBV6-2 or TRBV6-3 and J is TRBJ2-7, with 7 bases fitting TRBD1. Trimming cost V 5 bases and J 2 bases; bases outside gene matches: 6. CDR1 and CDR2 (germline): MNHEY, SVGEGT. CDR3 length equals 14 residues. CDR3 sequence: CASSRTGWAYEQYV. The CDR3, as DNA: TGTGCCAGCAGTCGGACAGGATGGGCCTACGAGCAGTACGTC.

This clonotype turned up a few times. The chain's CDR3 is CASSYIKTGARYQETQYF. The CDR3 DNA reads TGTGCCAGCAGTTACATTAAGACAGGGGCAAGGTACCAAGAGACCCAGTACTTC. The rearrangement uses TRBV6-2 or TRBV6-3 and TRBJ2-5; 8 bases align to TRBD1. V was clipped by 2 bases and J by 0 bases; unmatched bases: 11. CDR3 length: 18 residues. Germline CDR1 is MNHEY and CDR2 is SVGEGT.

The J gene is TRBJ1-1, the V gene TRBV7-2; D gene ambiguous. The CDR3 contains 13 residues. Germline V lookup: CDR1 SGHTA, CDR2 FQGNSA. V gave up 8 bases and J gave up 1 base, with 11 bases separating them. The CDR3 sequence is CASGRGGNTEAFF. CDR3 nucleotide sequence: TGTGCCAGCGGGCGGGGTGGGAACACTGAAGCTTTCTTT.

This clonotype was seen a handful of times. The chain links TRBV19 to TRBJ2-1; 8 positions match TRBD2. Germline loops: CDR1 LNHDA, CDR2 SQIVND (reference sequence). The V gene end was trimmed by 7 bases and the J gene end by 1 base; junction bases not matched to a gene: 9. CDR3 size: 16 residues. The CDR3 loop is CASTPGGVQSYNEQFF. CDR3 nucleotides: TGTGCCAGTACCCCCGGGGGGGTTCAATCCTACAATGAGCAGTTCTTC.

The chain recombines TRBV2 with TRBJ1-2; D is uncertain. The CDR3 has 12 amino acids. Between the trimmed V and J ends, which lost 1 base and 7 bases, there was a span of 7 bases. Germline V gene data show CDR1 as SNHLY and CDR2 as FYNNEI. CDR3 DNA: TGTGCCAGCAGTGAAGTTGGGGTTGGCTACACCTTC. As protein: CASSEVGVGYTF. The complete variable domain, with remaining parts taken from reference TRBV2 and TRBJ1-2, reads EPEVTQTPSHQVTQMGQEVILRCVPISNHLYFYWYRQILGQKVEFLVSFYNNEISEKSEIFDDQFSVERPDGSNFTLKIRSTKLEDSAMYFCASSEVGVGYTFGSGTRLTVV.

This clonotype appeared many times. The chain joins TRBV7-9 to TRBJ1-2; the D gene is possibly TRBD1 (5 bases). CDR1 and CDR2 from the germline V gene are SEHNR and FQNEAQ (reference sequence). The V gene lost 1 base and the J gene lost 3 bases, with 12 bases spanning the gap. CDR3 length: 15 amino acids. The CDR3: CASSLVDSGDYGYTF. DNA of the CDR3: TGTGCCAGCAGCTTAGTCGACAGCGGGGACTATGGCTACACCTTC.

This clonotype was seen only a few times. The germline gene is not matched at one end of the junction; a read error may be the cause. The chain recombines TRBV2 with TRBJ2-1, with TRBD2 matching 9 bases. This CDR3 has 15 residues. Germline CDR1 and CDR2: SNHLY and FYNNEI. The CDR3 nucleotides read TGTGCCGGCAGCAGATGGCGGGAGGGATACAATGAGCAGTTCTTC. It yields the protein CAGSRWREGYNEQFF.

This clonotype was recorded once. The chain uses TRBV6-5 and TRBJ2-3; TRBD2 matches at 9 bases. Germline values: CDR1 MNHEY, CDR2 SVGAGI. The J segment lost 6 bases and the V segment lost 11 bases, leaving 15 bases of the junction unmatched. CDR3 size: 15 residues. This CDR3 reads CAVSGASGVADTQYF. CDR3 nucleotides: TGTGCCGTAAGCGGGGCTAGCGGGGTAGCTGATACGCAGTATTTT.